The 29 T cell receptor beta chains given below trace back to one sample, sequenced in a study of CD8 T cells in Susac syndrome. Random-hexamer reverse transcription was applied to roughly 0.5 to 1 ug RNA. TCRdb re-called the immunoSEQ multiplex PCR reads with MiXCR, one entry per CDR3 protein. The sample yields about 280,000 distinct CDR3 sequences, 85% seen once. Source material: CD8+ T cells from PBMCs. The source of these receptors is a human donor with multiple sclerosis.

This clonotype was recorded only once. The chain uses TRBV9 and TRBJ1-4; weak D call: TRBD1 (5 bases). Germline V gene sequence: CDR1 SGDLS, CDR2 YYNGEE. The ends were cut back, 4 bases at V and 6 bases at J, with 19 bases in the middle. The CDR3 is 16 amino acids. CDR3 sequence: CASSPERGSMYEKLFF. The CDR3, as DNA: TGTGCCAGCAGCCCCGAGAGGGGATCGATGTATGAAAAACTGTTTTTT. The full variable domain, completed using reference TRBV9 and TRBJ1-4, is DSGVTQTPKHLITATGQRVTLRCSPRSGDLSVYWYQQSLDQGLQFLIQYYNGEERAKGNILERFSAQQFPDLHSELNLSSLELGDSALYFCASSPERGSMYEKLFFGSGTQLSVL.

The chain combines TRBV7-2 with TRBJ2-3; 10 bases align to TRBD2. This CDR3 has 16 residues. Trimming removed 4 bases from V and 4 bases from J; junction bases left unmatched: 8. Germline V gene data show CDR1 as SGHTA and CDR2 as FQGNSA. CDR3: CASSSLEREGSDTQYF. The CDR3 bases are TGTGCCAGCAGCTCGCTAGAGCGGGAGGGATCAGATACGCAGTATTTT.

The chain recombines TRBV28 with TRBJ2-1; D is uncertain. V shed 5 bases and J shed 7 bases, with 3 bases lying between them. This CDR3 has 10 residues. Germline CDR1 MDHEN, CDR2 SYDVKM. The CDR3 bases are TGTGCCAGCAGTGTGAATGAGCAGTTCTTC. Amino acids: CASSVNEQFF.

The chain has TRBV10-3 and TRBJ2-3, with 11 bases aligning to TRBD1. The CDR3 is made up of 15 amino acids. Losses at the gene ends were 6 bases for V and 4 bases for J; bases not matched to a gene: 6. Looked up from germline, CDR1 is ENHRY and CDR2 is SYGVKD. DNA for the CDR3: TGTGCCATCAGAGCGGGACAGGGGGTCGCAGATACGCAGTATTTT. It codes for CAIRAGQGVADTQYF.

J is TRBJ2-3 and V is TRBV20-1; 9 bases are a match to TRBD2. Trimming removed 0 bases from V and 3 bases from J; junction bases left unmatched: 7. Germline loops: CDR1 DFQATT, CDR2 SNEGSKA (reference sequence). CDR3 length: 16 amino acids. The CDR3 DNA sequence: TGCAGTGCTAGAGATTTTAGCGGGAGTAAGACAGATACGCAGTATTTT. Translation gives CSARDFSGSKTDTQYF.

The rearrangement joins TRBV3-1 to TRBJ2-1, with D perhaps matching TRBD2 (6 bases). V was cut by 1 base and J by 5 bases, with 24 bases left in between. Germline lookup yields CDR1 LGHDT and CDR2 YNNKEL (reference sequence). This CDR3 region has 19 residues. This CDR3 reads CASSQVVGLAGIKNNEQFF. CDR3 sequence (DNA): TGTGCCAGCAGCCAAGTAGTTGGTCTGGCGGGAATAAAAAACAATGAGCAGTTCTTC.

The chain employs TRBV4-1 and TRBJ2-1; 7 bases match TRBD1. Germline CDR1 reads MGHRA; CDR2 reads YSYEKL. CDR3 length: 15 residues. The V segment lost 5 bases and the J segment 4 bases; nucleotides outside the gene matches: 8. The DNA of the CDR3 is TGCGCCAGCAGCTTCCGACAGGGCCGGTACAATGAGCAGTTCTTC. It is translated as CASSFRQGRYNEQFF.

The chain uses TRBV27 and TRBJ1-2; 8 bases align to TRBD1. Germline CDR1 and CDR2: MNHEY and SMNVEV (reference sequence). J gave up 6 bases and V 7 bases, and 10 bases lay outside the gene matches. The CDR3 is 14 residues long. Here the CDR3 DNA reads TGTGCCAGCACCAAGGACAGGGAAGAGAATGGCTACACCTTC. Protein: CASTKDREENGYTF.

V usage is TRBV20-1 and J usage is TRBJ2-7, with 7 positions matching TRBD1. The CDR3 consists of 14 residues. Trimming removed 6 bases from V and 2 bases from J; junction bases left unmatched: 10. From germline, CDR1 is DFQATT and CDR2 SNEGSKA (reference sequence). The CDR3: CSARDRDAPYEQYF. The DNA of the CDR3 is TGCAGTGCCCGCGACAGGGATGCCCCCTACGAGCAGTACTTC.

This chain uses TRBV19 with TRBJ2-1; D is unclear. Per the germline V gene, CDR1 is LNHDA and CDR2 is SQIVND (reference sequence). This CDR3 comprises 18 residues. Trimming removed 2 bases from V and 0 bases from J, with 17 bases in between. This CDR3 is CASSISWERASSYNEQFF. The DNA for the CDR3 is TGTGCCAGTAGTATAAGTTGGGAAAGGGCCAGCTCCTACAATGAGCAGTTCTTC.

The chain employs TRBV30 and TRBJ2-7; no definite D call. The V end was cut by 1 base, the J end by 2 bases, with 9 bases between. The germline CDR1 and CDR2 sequences are GTSNPN and SVGIG (reference sequence). The length of the CDR3 is 13 residues. CDR3 sequence: CAWSETSPYEQYF. The CDR3, as DNA: TGTGCCTGGAGTGAAACTTCTCCCTACGAGCAGTACTTC. Full variable domain (remainder filled in from reference TRBV30 and TRBJ2-7): SQTIHQWPATLVQPVGSPLSLECTVEGTSNPNLYWYRQAAGRGLQLLFYSVGIGQISSEVPQNLSASRPQDRQFILSSKKLLLSDSGFYLCAWSETSPYEQYFGPGTRLTVT.

V is TRBV27 and J is TRBJ2-1; D may correspond to TRBD1 or TRBD2 (5 bases each). Looked up from germline, CDR1 is MNHEY and CDR2 is SMNVEV (reference sequence). The CDR3 is made up of 14 amino acids. V was pared by 8 bases and J by 5 bases, with 16 bases between. CDR3 protein: CASCVRGGNNEQFF. CDR3 bases: TGTGCCAGCTGCGTTCGGGGCGGAAACAATGAGCAGTTCTTC.

J is TRBJ1-4 and V is TRBV5-1; 8 nucleotides align to TRBD1. Germline lookup yields CDR1 SGHRS and CDR2 YFSETQ. The junction had 14 bases not matched to a gene; V was cut back by 0 bases and J by 7 bases. The CDR3 runs 18 residues. In nucleotides, the CDR3 is TGCGCCAGCAGCTTGGGCCGGGACAGGCGAACTTCCCTTGAAAAACTGTTTTTT. Protein product: CASSLGRDRRTSLEKLFF.

V gene TRBV5-6 combines with J gene TRBJ2-5, with D perhaps TRBD2 (5 bases). Germline CDR1 is SGHDT and CDR2 is YYEEEE. Trimming removed 4 bases from V and 4 bases from J, with 14 bases in between. The CDR3 is 14 residues long. In DNA, the CDR3 is TGTGCCAGCAGCCTCATACTAGTAGGAGAGACCCAGTACTTC. It specifies CASSLILVGETQYF.

V and J are TRBV7-8 and TRBJ2-3; 9 bases fit TRBD2. Germline V CDR1 and CDR2: SGHVS, FQNEAQ. J gave up 6 bases and V 5 bases, and 9 bases lay outside the gene matches. The CDR3 sequence is 15 residues long. The CDR3 sequence is CASSPSGRWGDTQYF. The DNA for the CDR3 is TGTGCCAGCAGCCCCAGCGGGAGGTGGGGGGATACGCAGTATTTT.

The chain carries TRBV7-9 and TRBJ2-7, with a possible D match to TRBD1 (5 bases). V lost 5 bases, J lost 4 bases, and 27 bases lay in between. The germline V gene encodes CDR1 SEHNR and CDR2 FQNEAQ (reference sequence). The CDR3 totals 18 residues. Here the CDR3 DNA reads TGTGCCAGCAGCCCTCATACCGAGGTCCGGTACAGGTGGTACGAGCAGTACTTC. It is translated as CASSPHTEVRYRWYEQYF. The entire variable domain, with the rest obtained from reference TRBV7-9 and TRBJ2-7, is as follows: DTGVSQNPRHKITKRGQNVTFRCDPISEHNRLYWYRQTLGQGPEFLTYFQNEAQLEKSRLLSDRFSAERPKGSFSTLEIQRTEQGDSAMYLCASSPHTEVRYRWYEQYFGPGTRLTVT.

This clonotype was picked up a small number of times. The V call is TRBV11-2, the J call TRBJ2-7, with D possibly matching TRBD1 (5 bases). V lost 2 bases to trimming and J lost 4 bases, with 27 bases between them. This CDR3 is built from 19 residues. From germline, CDR1 is SGHAT and CDR2 FQNNGV. CDR3 DNA: TGTGCCAGCAGCTTATTCCCGCAGGCCGACAGTTCGAGACTTTACGAGCAGTACTTC. Protein product: CASSLFPQADSSRLYEQYF.

The chain employs TRBV15 and TRBJ2-1; no reliable D call. From germline, CDR1 is LNHNV and CDR2 YYDKDF (reference sequence). The CDR3 consists of 13 residues. Trimming took off 4 bases at V and 6 bases at J, with 10 bases between the two ends. The chain's CDR3 is CATSTLGSNEQFF. In DNA, the CDR3 is TGTGCCACCAGCACATTGGGTAGCAATGAGCAGTTCTTC.

The chain combines TRBV7-9 with TRBJ2-1; tentatively, D is TRBD1 (5 bases). V gave up 4 bases and J gave up 8 bases, with 27 bases separating them. The CDR3 is made up of 18 amino acids. Germline loops: CDR1 SEHNR, CDR2 FQNEAQ (reference sequence). The CDR3 DNA reads TGTGCCAGCAGCTCGGGCCCGGCAGGGTTTCTTCCCGAGGATGAGCAGTTCTTC. This translates into CASSSGPAGFLPEDEQFF.

The genes are TRBV20-1 and TRBJ2-3; 13 bases are a match to TRBD2. Germline CDR1 and CDR2: DFQATT and SNEGSKA (reference sequence). J lost 4 bases, V lost 6 bases, and 7 bases had no gene match. This CDR3 has 15 amino acids. In nucleotides, the CDR3 is TGCAGTGCGAGGACTAGCGGGAGATTCGCAGATACGCAGTATTTT. Its translation: CSARTSGRFADTQYF.

The chain combines TRBV20-1 with TRBJ2-7, with 9 bases identical to TRBD2. Germline V gene lookup returns CDR1 DFQATT and CDR2 SNEGSKA (reference sequence). Unmatched junction bases numbered 9, after V lost 5 bases and J lost 4 bases. There are 14 residues in the CDR3. The chain's CDR3 is CSAPPSGKSYEQYF. The CDR3 DNA reads TGCAGTGCTCCGCCTAGCGGGAAGAGTTACGAGCAGTACTTC.

J is TRBJ2-7 and V is TRBV4-1; D tentatively reads TRBD1 or TRBD2 (5 bases each). The germline CDR1 and CDR2 sequences are MGHRA and YSYEKL. The CDR3 loop spans 15 amino acids. V lost 1 base and J 4 bases, leaving 14 bases between the germline ends. The CDR3 region has the DNA TGCGCCAGCAGCCAAGGAATAAGGGGACGGTACGAGCAGTACTTC. Translating it yields CASSQGIRGRYEQYF.

The chain has TRBV15 and TRBJ2-4, with D possibly TRBD2 on 6 matching bases. Germline lookup yields CDR1 LNHNV and CDR2 YYDKDF (reference sequence). The CDR3 is 16 residues long. V dropped 5 bases and J dropped 9 bases, with 23 bases sitting between them. As DNA, the CDR3 is TGTGCCACCAGCCCACTCAGGACTACTTCGATTGGCATTCAGTACTTC. It specifies CATSPLRTTSIGIQYF.

The chain joins TRBV27 to TRBJ2-7; D gene unclear. Germline CDR1 MNHEY, CDR2 SMNVEV (reference sequence). The ends were cut back, 3 bases at V and 0 bases at J, with 15 bases in the middle. The CDR3 sequence is 16 residues long. The CDR3 DNA is TGTGCCAGCAGTTTCAGCTCCGGGCAGTACTCCTACGAGCAGTACTTC. This gives the protein CASSFSSGQYSYEQYF.

The rearrangement joins TRBV11-3 to TRBJ2-3; 7 positions match TRBD2. The junction had 9 bases not matched to a gene; V was cut back by 5 bases and J by 7 bases. The CDR3 spans 14 residues. The germline V gene has CDR1 SGHNT and CDR2 YENEEA. The CDR3 reads CASSKRGQINTQYF. DNA of the CDR3: TGTGCCAGCAGCAAGCGGGGCCAAATTAATACGCAGTATTTT.

This chain joins TRBV7-8 and TRBJ2-2, with D unclear. Trimming took 5 bases from V and 6 from J, leaving 16 bases between them. Germline loops: CDR1 SGHVS, CDR2 FQNEAQ. The CDR3 consists of 15 residues. CDR3 protein: CASSHNQASPGELFF. As DNA, the CDR3 is TGTGCCAGCAGCCATAACCAGGCTAGTCCCGGGGAGCTGTTTTTT.

V usage is TRBV10-3 and J usage is TRBJ1-1; 10 positions agree with TRBD1. V dropped 6 bases and J dropped 1; count of bases not matched to a gene: 8. Germline-derived CDR1 and CDR2 are ENHRY and SYGVKD. This CDR3 is 16 amino acids long. Here the CDR3 reads CAIRQPGQGTNTEAFF. CDR3 nucleotides: TGTGCCATCAGACAACCGGGACAGGGGACGAACACTGAAGCTTTCTTT.

The chain links TRBV7-9 to TRBJ2-7; the D is unclear. Germline values: CDR1 SEHNR, CDR2 FQNEAQ (reference sequence). V was pared by 5 bases and J by 5 bases, with 22 bases between. The CDR3 length is 16 residues. The DNA for the CDR3 is TGTGCCAGCAGCCCCCTCTCTAACCCCCCAGAGGACGAGCAGTACTTC. It codes for CASSPLSNPPEDEQYF.

The V call is TRBV20-1, the J call TRBJ2-7, with 10 positions matching TRBD2. After removal of 0 bases from V and 1 base from J, the junction contained 3 bases not matched to a gene. This CDR3 region has 15 residues. Per germline, CDR1 DFQATT and CDR2 SNEGSKA (reference sequence). CDR3 sequence: CSARDSSGGSYEQYF. CDR3 DNA sequence: TGCAGTGCTAGAGATTCTAGCGGGGGTTCCTACGAGCAGTACTTC.